What follows describes a single TCR beta chain. What it binds is unknown. Isolated RNA was reverse transcribed in full, so expressed TCRB transcripts were sequenced. The assay was immunoSEQ multiplex PCR, and TCRdb's table has in-frame clones only and misses some. Here the sample spans fewer than 500,000 clones, more than 11% being singletons. From germline, CDR1 is SNHLY and CDR2 FYNNEI. Trimming removed 0 bases at V and 10 bases at J, with 9 bases between. CDR3 length: 12 residues. Every donor had blood drawn once into heparin, around 100 mL on average. CD45RO/CCR7/CD25/CD127/CD95/CD27 separated CD4+ naive, central memory, regulatory and stem cell-like memory cells by sorting. The sample originates from a study of beta chain features in type 1 diabetes. Study outcomes and limitations: Within patients, naive, central memory and Treg TCRB repertoires seemed more similar than within healthy donors.

This clonotype was obtained from a man aged 25-45 years in good health. The material sequenced was naive CD4+ T cells from blood. V is TRBV2 and J is TRBJ1-1; no reliable D call. As DNA, the CDR3 is TGTGCCAGCAGTGAAGCGTCCAGAGGAGCTTTCTTT. It is translated as CASSEASRGAFF.